A single sample is the source of the 15 T cell receptor beta chains below, sequenced in a study of blood T cells in healthy people across ages. A second PCR of roughly 7 to 11 cycles used a sample-barcoded 5' primer and a J-beta primer mix. TCRdb used MiXCR to reprocess the 5' RACE reads, holding one entry per CDR3 protein. The table has 630,000 or so distinct CDR3 sequences, under 30% seen once. The sample taken for sequencing was blood. These receptors came from a woman of 80 years or more in good health.

This clonotype was counted between two and nine times. A clone one base away is much larger, so this may be a read error. The rearrangement uses TRBV2 and TRBJ2-7; 9 nucleotides line up with TRBD1. The CDR3 covers 15 residues. Germline CDR1 is SNHLY and CDR2 is FYNNEI. V trimming: 5 bases; J trimming: 6 bases; junction bases outside the gene matches: 11. DNA of the CDR3: TGTGCCAGCAGTATGGGACAGGGTCATTCCCGCGAGCAGTACTTC. Its translation is CASSMGQGHSREQYF.

This clonotype was seen a few times. With a much larger clone just one base away, this may be a read error. The chain carries TRBV20-1 and TRBJ2-1; TRBD2 matches 14 bases. CDR1 and CDR2 (germline): DFQATT, SNEGSKA (reference sequence). The CDR3 consists of 12 residues. V dropped 7 bases and J dropped 10; count of bases not matched to a gene: 3. The CDR3 spells CSGRLAGGEQFF. CDR3 nucleotides: TGCAGTGGGCGACTAGCGGGAGGGGAGCAGTTCTTC.

This clonotype appeared many times. The chain is built from TRBV5-1 and TRBJ1-1; tentative D call: TRBD1 (5 bases). CDR1 and CDR2 (germline): SGHRS, YFSETQ. V gave up 3 bases and J gave up 1 base, with 10 bases separating them. CDR3 length: 14 residues. In DNA, the CDR3 is TGCGCCAGCAGCTCTGTAGGACAGAACACTGAAGCTTTCTTT. As protein: CASSSVGQNTEAFF.

This clonotype was seen ten or more times. V usage is TRBV7-3 and J usage is TRBJ2-1; TRBD1 might be the D (5 bases). The CDR3 totals 15 residues. Germline CDR1 and CDR2: SGHTA and FQGTGA. Trimming shortened V by 2 bases and J by 4 bases, and 12 bases separated the two germline ends. The CDR3 region has the DNA TGTGCCAGCAGCTTAGGAAGGGGAACTTACAATGAGCAGTTCTTC. It codes for CASSLGRGTYNEQFF.

This clonotype was recorded at least ten times. The chain combines TRBV20-1 with TRBJ1-1, with D maybe TRBD1 (6 bases). Germline V gene lookup returns CDR1 DFQATT and CDR2 SNEGSKA (reference sequence). The CDR3 runs 12 residues. Trimming shortened V by 5 bases and J by 1 base, and 8 bases separated the two germline ends. The CDR3 DNA is TGCAGTGCTCCGGACAGGAACACTGAAGCTTTCTTT. This translates into CSAPDRNTEAFF.

A note on this clonotype: An end of the junction differs from the germline gene, which may be a read error. The chain combines TRBV4-2 with TRBJ2-3, with D maybe TRBD2 (5 bases). This CDR3 has 15 residues. Germline V lookup: CDR1 LGHNA, CDR2 YNFKEQ. This chain's CDR3 is CASSQGTLSTDTPYF. In DNA, the CDR3 is TGTGCCAGCAGCCAAGGGACTTTAAGCACAGATACGCCGTATTTT.

Of note for this clonotype: A junction boundary mismatches the germline segment, possibly from a read error. The chain recombines TRBV12-3 or TRBV12-4 with TRBJ2-5, with 11 nucleotides matching TRBD2. The CDR3 sequence is 14 residues long. The CDR3 spells CASSLSGGAETRYF. CDR3 nucleotides: TGTGCCAGCAGTCTTAGCGGGGGGGCGGAGACCCGGTACTTC.

In this sample, this clonotype turned up a few times. This clone may be a read error of a much larger clone one base away. This chain connects TRBV27 to TRBJ2-7; 8 bases line up with TRBD1. Trimming removed 8 bases from V and 5 bases from J; junction bases left unmatched: 11. The CDR3 sequence is 14 residues long. Germline V gene data show CDR1 as MNHEY and CDR2 as SMNVEV (reference sequence). Here the CDR3 DNA reads TGTGCCAGCGGGTTGTGGGACAGGCAAAACGAGCAGTACTTC. This encodes CASGLWDRQNEQYF.

This clonotype was observed many times. The chain links TRBV20-1 to TRBJ2-5; 8 bases agree with TRBD2. V lost 0 bases and J lost 4; bases outside the gene matches: 4. The CDR3 extends over 14 amino acids. Germline-derived CDR1 and CDR2 are DFQATT and SNEGSKA (reference sequence). CDR3 protein: CSARDPAGVETQYF. The CDR3, as DNA: TGCAGTGCTAGAGATCCAGCGGGGGTAGAGACCCAGTACTTC.

For the CDR3, the DNA is TGTGCCAGCAGTTACTTGTCGGGACAGGGGTTAGAGACCCAGTACTTC. It is translated as CASSYLSGQGLETQYF. The genes are TRBV6-5 and TRBJ2-5; 10 nucleotides match TRBD1. The CDR3 is 16 residues long. Germline V lookup: CDR1 MNHEY, CDR2 SVGAGI. J gave up 4 bases and V 1 base, and 6 bases lay outside the gene matches.

About this clonotype itself: A junction boundary mismatches the germline segment, possibly from a read error. The chain has TRBV3-1 and TRBJ2-5, with D perhaps matching TRBD2 (7 bases). Per the germline V gene, CDR1 is LGHDT and CDR2 is YNNKEL (reference sequence). The CDR3 sequence is 15 residues long. DNA for the CDR3: TGTGCCAGCAGCCAAGTCGCGGGGGACAAAGACATTCAGGACTTC. This sequence encodes CASSQVAGDKDIQDF.

This clonotype was observed at least ten times. The chain is built from TRBV6-1 and TRBJ2-5; possible D gene TRBD1, 6 bases. The V end lost 5 bases, the J end lost 4 bases, and 14 bases lay between the germline ends. This CDR3 is 14 amino acids long. Germline loops: CDR1 MNHNS, CDR2 SASEGT. The CDR3 region is CASSLQGIGETQYF. The CDR3 nucleotides read TGTGCCAGCAGTCTACAGGGTATCGGAGAGACCCAGTACTTC.

Turning to this clonotype: A far larger clone is one base from this, pointing to a likely read error. As DNA, the CDR3 is TGCAGGGCTAGAGGGGGAGAGACCCAGTACTTC. Its protein is CRARGGETQYF. The chain joins TRBV20-1 to TRBJ2-5, with a possible D match to TRBD1 (6 bases). CDR1 is DFQATT and CDR2 is SNEGSKA in the germline V gene (reference sequence). CDR3 length: 11 amino acids.

In regard to this clonotype: The missing conserved phenylalanine or tryptophan at the end of this CDR3 makes a read error likely. No DNA is shown, since the ends of the CDR3 on it are uncertain; the CDR3 is the one TCRdb lists. The gene calls are TRBV7-2 and TRBJ2-4; the DNA was not used to check the table's D call, TRBD1. The germline V gene encodes CDR1 SGHTA and CDR2 FQGNSA. Termini included, the CDR3 measures 9 amino acids. CDR3 region: CASSPDRGP.

Comments on this clonotype: This may be a read error, as it is one base from a much larger clone. V and J are TRBV13 and TRBJ1-4; 12 bases map to TRBD1. Germline V CDR1 and CDR2: PRHDT, FYEKMQ (reference sequence). This CDR3 is built from 17 residues. The CDR3 loop reads CASSSRDRGPTNKKLFF. Written as DNA, the CDR3 is TGTGCCAGCAGTAGCCGGGACAGGGGGCCTACTAATAAAAAACTGTTTTTT.